The 13 T cell receptor beta chains given below trace back to one sample, sequenced in a study of identical twins. TCRdb used MiXCR to reprocess the 5' RACE reads, holding one entry per CDR3 protein. The sample shows about 240,000 distinct CDR3 sequences, about 10% of them seen only once. Sequences were obtained from memory T cells sorted from blood. The source is a man between 45 and 60 years old in good health.

This clonotype has just a few counts. V is TRBV29-1 and J is TRBJ2-2, with TRBD1 as a possible D gene (6 bases). From germline, CDR1 is SQVTM and CDR2 ANQGSEA. Deletions cut 6 bases from V and 5 bases from J, with 16 bases between. This CDR3 comprises 14 residues. In nucleotides, the CDR3 is TGCAGCGTCAAGGGGCAGCAGGGGACCGGGGAGCTGTTTTTT. Its protein product is CSVKGQQGTGELFF.

This clonotype was detected only a few times. This sequence joins TRBV20-1 and TRBJ1-5; D not resolved. CDR3 length: 13 residues. The V end was cut by 4 bases, the J end by 0 bases, with 7 bases between. The germline gives CDR1 DFQATT, CDR2 SNEGSKA (reference sequence). The CDR3 DNA reads as TGCAGTGCTACCCTGGGTAGCAATCAGCCCCAGCATTTT. It yields the protein CSATLGSNQPQHF.

V gene TRBV28 combines with J gene TRBJ1-5; no definite D call. Trimming shortened V by 3 bases and J by 0 bases, and 18 bases separated the two germline ends. This CDR3 has 18 amino acids. The germline V gene encodes CDR1 MDHEN and CDR2 SYDVKM. CDR3 in amino acids: CASSFEPQREASNQPQHF. DNA of the CDR3: TGTGCCAGCAGTTTTGAGCCCCAACGTGAAGCTAGCAATCAGCCCCAGCATTTT.

This clonotype turned up a few times. The chain carries TRBV11-2 and TRBJ2-7; the D gene is possibly TRBD1 (5 bases). This CDR3 has 15 residues. The V end lost 4 bases, the J end lost 0 bases, and 13 bases lay between the germline ends. Germline CDR1 and CDR2: SGHAT and FQNNGV. The CDR3: CASSSGRVLSYEQYF. The CDR3 bases are TGTGCCAGCAGCTCCGGCAGGGTCCTCTCCTACGAGCAGTACTTC.

This clonotype has more than one count but fewer than ten. The chain couples TRBV4-3 to TRBJ2-2; 8 bases agree with TRBD2. The CDR3 length is 16 residues. Trimming took 0 bases from V and 6 from J; bases not matched to a gene: 6. CDR1 and CDR2 (germline): LGHNA, YSLEER. CDR3 sequence reads: CASSQDIGRAAGELFF. The DNA for the CDR3 is TGCGCCAGCAGCCAAGATATCGGGAGGGCTGCCGGGGAGCTGTTTTTT.

This clonotype occurred a few times. The chain combines TRBV20-1 with TRBJ2-7, with TRBD2 as a possible D gene (5 bases). Trimming took 6 bases from V and 3 from J, leaving 24 bases between them. CDR1 and CDR2 (germline): DFQATT, SNEGSKA (reference sequence). There are 16 residues in the CDR3. CDR3 in amino acids: CSANFGGAISHYEQYF. For the CDR3, the DNA is TGCAGTGCGAACTTTGGAGGCGCCATATCCCACTACGAGCAGTACTTC.

This clonotype was seen repeatedly, ten times or more. The CDR3 is CSVRTGTGFTNEQYF. The CDR3 DNA sequence: TGCAGCGTTCGAACCGGGACAGGGTTCACCAACGAGCAGTACTTC. This rearrangement joins TRBV29-1 to TRBJ2-7; 9 positions match TRBD1. The J segment lost 5 bases and the V segment lost 5 bases, leaving 13 bases of the junction unmatched. This CDR3 comprises 15 residues. The germline CDR1 and CDR2 sequences are SQVTM and ANQGSEA.

This clonotype was found a few times. The V and J genes are TRBV29-1 and TRBJ2-3, with D possibly TRBD1 on 5 matching bases. V lost 4 bases, J lost 5 bases, and 16 bases lay in between. Germline V lookup: CDR1 SQVTM, CDR2 ANQGSEA. This CDR3 has 14 amino acids. CDR3 nucleotide sequence: TGCAGCGTTGTACCGACAGAGAACAGAGATACGCAGTATTTT. Amino acid sequence: CSVVPTENRDTQYF.

This clonotype appeared a few times. The rearrangement links TRBV7-9 to TRBJ2-7; 11 bases map to TRBD2. The CDR3 length is 14 residues. Trimming took 5 bases from V and 3 from J; bases not matched to a gene: 3. CDR1 is SEHNR and CDR2 is FQNEAQ in the germline V gene (reference sequence). The CDR3 DNA reads as TGTGCCAGCAGCCCGACTAGCGGGGTCTACGAGCAGTACTTC. Translation gives CASSPTSGVYEQYF.

This clonotype was picked up a small number of times. The chain employs TRBV5-1 and TRBJ1-1, with D possibly being TRBD1 (6 bases). The CDR3 has 16 amino acids. Germline loops: CDR1 SGHRS, CDR2 YFSETQ. V lost 0 bases to trimming and J lost 3 bases, with 15 bases between them. The CDR3 coding sequence is TGCGCCAGCAGCTTGGCCTCGGGGGCACTTGACACTGAAGCTTTCTTT. It is translated as CASSLASGALDTEAFF.

This clonotype has just a few counts. This chain joins TRBV29-1 and TRBJ1-1; 7 positions agree with TRBD1. CDR3 length equals 15 residues. V dropped 2 bases and J dropped 7; count of bases not matched to a gene: 13. CDR1 is SQVTM, CDR2 ANQGSEA, per germline. The CDR3 is CSVESRPGTASEAFF. CDR3 sequence (DNA): TGCAGCGTTGAATCCCGTCCCGGGACAGCAAGTGAAGCTTTCTTT.

This clonotype has just a few counts. The J gene is TRBJ2-1, the V gene TRBV27, with D unclear. The CDR3 has 13 amino acids. V was trimmed by 4 bases and J by 4 bases, leaving 8 bases between them. Germline V gives CDR1 MNHEY, CDR2 SMNVEV (reference sequence). This CDR3 reads CASSSLGYNEQFF. CDR3 bases: TGTGCCAGCAGTTCCCTGGGGTACAATGAGCAGTTCTTC.

This chain uses TRBV27 with TRBJ2-1; TRBD2 matches at 10 bases. From germline, CDR1 is MNHEY and CDR2 SMNVEV (reference sequence). J was trimmed by 6 bases and V by 6 bases; bases with no gene match: 5. This CDR3 has 14 residues. The CDR3 nucleotides read TGTGCCAGCAGCTTCCTAGCGGGAGTCAATGAGCAGTTCTTC. Encoded protein: CASSFLAGVNEQFF.